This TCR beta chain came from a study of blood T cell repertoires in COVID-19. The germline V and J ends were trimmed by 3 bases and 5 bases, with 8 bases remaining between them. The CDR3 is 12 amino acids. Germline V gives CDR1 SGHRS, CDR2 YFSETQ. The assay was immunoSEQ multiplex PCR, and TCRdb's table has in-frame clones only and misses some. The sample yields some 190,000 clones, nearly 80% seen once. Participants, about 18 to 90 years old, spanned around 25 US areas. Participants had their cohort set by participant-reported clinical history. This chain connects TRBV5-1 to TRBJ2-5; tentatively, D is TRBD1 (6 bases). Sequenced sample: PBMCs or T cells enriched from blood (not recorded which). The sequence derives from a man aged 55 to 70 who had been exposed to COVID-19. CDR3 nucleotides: TGCGCCAGCAGCTGGGACATTGAGACCCAGTACTTC. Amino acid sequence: CASSWDIETQYF.